This T cell receptor beta chain was identified during a study of cytotoxic CD8 clonotypes in ibrutinib-treated CLL (dated by TCRdb to 2020 to 2023). With regard to the full study: The cohort had about a dozen relapsed/refractory and under 16 treatment-naive patients; some 17 were IGHV unmutated. Responses were partial in 24 patients and complete in 2; after median around 68 months follow-up, around 15 stayed in remission and roughly twelve progressed. Response samples were obtained after a median of roughly eleven months of treatment, with a range of about 6 to 36 months. On average, each sample yielded hundreds of thousands of productive templates and 80,000 to 95,000 productive rearrangements. Longitudinal samples were obtainable from 26 of the 86 participants in the trial. Cryopreserved peripheral blood mononuclear cells were collected at three points: before therapy, at response, and at either sustained remission or disease progression. Every sample from remission and from progressive disease was obtained while the patients were still on ibrutinib. The research as a whole found: Baseline clonality was found to be higher than that of age-matched healthy donors and was strongly correlated with circulating CD8+ T-cell counts. Public clonotypes were found to be uncommon and were observed to contract or remain stable during treatment; the increase in clonality was shown to reflect expansion of private clonotypes at ibrutinib response. Lymph node repertoires were not examined, and the timing of sampling was not matched between patients in sustained remission and those whose disease progressed. Clonality rose at ibrutinib response, remained stable during sustained remission, and dropped back toward baseline at progression.

From a lookup of the germline V gene, CDR1 and CDR2 are SGHRS and YFSETQ. Trimming removed 4 bases from V and 10 bases from J, leaving 17 bases between the germline ends. Including the terminal cysteine and phenylalanine, the CDR3 comprises 13 residues. Solely the CDR3 DNA is kept, with 39 bases framed from the first base. In the paper's terms, the time point label means: approximately 25 months on ibrutinib. For TCR beta library preparation, roughly 2 micrograms of genomic DNA was extracted from cryopreserved PBMCs. Longitudinal blood samples from CLL patients on ibrutinib monotherapy were analyzed using high-throughput TCR beta sequencing. The patients took part in an open-label, single-center phase 2 trial of ibrutinib monotherapy. On a MiSeq, deep resolution sequencing aimed for a depth between 1 in 1 million and 1 in 200,000 T cells, with each clonotype covered around 10x on average. The immunoSEQ hsTCRB Kit was used to generate TCR beta libraries. In the source study's methods: Data were analyzed with ImmunoSEQ Data Assistant and ImmunoSEQ Analyzer, with V, D and J genes assigned per IMGT definitions. Clonality was computed as one minus normalized Shannon entropy of productive rearrangement frequencies, ranging from 0 to 1. Only overrepresented clonotypes making up at least 0.05% of the repertoire of each patient were included in the public clonotype analysis. Roughly 13 repertoires from age-matched healthy donors, obtained from immuneACCESS, served as clonality controls. This immuneACCESS table, as held by TCRdb, lists in-frame sequences with V and J called but not all clones. Of the missing ones, under half trace to an unresolved V gene in checked studies; the others have no known cause. That table supplies the V and J calls and clone size; D and trimming were determined from the DNA. The sample table holds hundreds of thousands of clones, of which less than 75% were seen once. The top ten clonotypes cover 15% of the sample.

Comments on this clone: Which antigen it targets is not known. Per-nucleotide qualities are absent, and no much larger clonotype sits a single base away.

The TCR originated in a human donor with chronic lymphocytic leukemia. The rearrangement joined TRBV5-1 to TRBJ1-1; the D gene is not confidently resolved. This sample comprised PBMCs, obtained after 24 months of ibrutinib treatment. The DNA sequence is as follows: TGCGCCAGCAGCACCCAAGACGGGGATACAGCTTTCTTT. This yields the protein CASSTQDGDTAFF.